This paragraph covers one T cell receptor beta chain sequence. The data were produced by immunoSEQ multiplex PCR, yet TCRdb's version contains in-frame clones alone and is incomplete. The sample includes 25,000 to 35,000 clones, roughly 89% of them seen just once. Germline V gives CDR1 LNHNV, CDR2 YYDKDF (reference sequence). With 6 bases clipped from V and 1 base from J, the junction kept 5 bases outside the gene matches. The CDR3 is 15 residues long. The data originate from a study of lymphopenia after photon versus proton radiotherapy. The chain uses TRBV15 and TRBJ2-7; 11 bases match TRBD2. The specimen was peripheral blood, collected from a patient treated with proton-based radiotherapy. This TCR was sampled from a woman aged 70-85 years with pancreatic cancer. Some clones in this sample may be carry-over from other donors' samples. In DNA, the CDR3 is TGTGCCACCAGGTCCGGGACTAGCGGATCCTACGAGCAGTACTTC. Its translation is CATRSGTSGSYEQYF.